The 8 T cell receptor beta chains below come from one sample, sequenced in a study of T cells in Graves' hyperthyroidism and ophthalmopathy. From RNA transcripts, TCR beta CDR3 regions were amplified. HTBI primers were used for first-round RT-PCR of the TCR CDR3. TCRdb itself ran the multiplex PCR reads through MiXCR, one entry per CDR3 protein. The sample lists hundreds of thousands of distinct CDR3 sequences, 13% to 15% seen once, with 10% in the top ten. The specimen sequenced was blood. The receptor source for this set is a woman under 30 with Graves' hyperthyroidism.

This clonotype was detected ten times or more. The chain carries TRBV5-5 and TRBJ2-3; D unclear. With 0 bases removed from V and 0 bases from J, the gap between germline ends came to 11 bases. The CDR3 contains 16 residues. Germline V gene data show CDR1 as SGHKS and CDR2 as YYEKEE (reference sequence). The CDR3 loop is CASSLETVWSTDTQYF. The CDR3 DNA follows: TGTGCCAGCAGCTTGGAAACGGTATGGAGCACAGATACGCAGTATTTT.

This clonotype was found a few times. The chain carries TRBV13 and TRBJ2-4; D is unresolved. CDR3 length: 16 amino acids. CDR1 is PRHDT, CDR2 FYEKMQ, per germline (reference sequence). The V gene lost 5 bases and the J gene lost 0 bases, with 14 bases spanning the gap. The CDR3 is CASSPQVQLAKNIQYF. As DNA, the CDR3 is TGTGCCAGCAGCCCGCAGGTCCAGCTAGCCAAAAACATTCAGTACTTC.

The CDR3 sequence is CASSLDRGSQPQHF. The CDR3 nucleotides read TGTGCCAGCAGTTTAGACAGGGGTAGTCAGCCCCAGCATTTT. This chain links TRBV6-5 with TRBJ1-5, with TRBD1 matching over 8 bases. From germline, CDR1 is MNHEY and CDR2 SVGAGI. CDR3 length: 14 amino acids. V shed 4 bases and J 6 bases; nucleotides not matched to a gene: 5.

This clonotype has at least ten counts. CDR3 bases: TGCGCCAGCAGCTTCCGACAGTTTGCAACTAATGAAAAACTGTTTTTT. Translated, it gives CASSFRQFATNEKLFF. The chain couples TRBV5-1 to TRBJ1-4; the D gene is possibly TRBD1 (5 bases). Germline V gene sequence: CDR1 SGHRS, CDR2 YFSETQ. V gave up 2 bases and J gave up 0 bases, with 11 bases separating them. The CDR3 extends over 16 amino acids.

This clonotype has a count of ten or more. The rearrangement joins TRBV11-2 to TRBJ2-7; D is uncertain. The V end lost 0 bases, the J end lost 2 bases, and 8 bases lay between the germline ends. Per the germline V gene, CDR1 is SGHAT and CDR2 is FQNNGV. The CDR3 is 14 amino acids. The chain's CDR3 is CASSLDTIAYEQYF. In DNA form, the CDR3 reads TGTGCCAGCAGCTTAGATACGATCGCCTACGAGCAGTACTTC.

This clonotype showed up many times. The J gene is TRBJ2-3, the V gene TRBV20-1; 12 bases map to TRBD2. CDR1 DFQATT and CDR2 SNEGSKA come from the germline V gene (reference sequence). The CDR3 is made up of 18 amino acids. V lost 6 bases to trimming and J lost 0 bases; unmatched junction nucleotides: 13. CDR3 region: CSADSALAGGSSTDTQYF. DNA for the CDR3: TGCAGTGCCGATTCCGCGCTAGCGGGAGGGTCTAGCACAGATACGCAGTATTTT.

The rearrangement links TRBV25-1 to TRBJ2-1; D perhaps matches TRBD2 (6 bases). The CDR3 is made up of 14 amino acids. Germline assignment: CDR1 MGHDK and CDR2 SYGVNS. The V and J ends lost 6 bases and 8 bases respectively, with 17 bases between them. This CDR3 reads CASRSLLASDEQFF. The CDR3 DNA follows: TGTGCCAGCAGAAGCCTCCTTGCTAGCGATGAGCAGTTCTTC.

This clonotype has only a few counts. The chain employs TRBV5-1 and TRBJ2-1; TRBD2 matches 16 bases. The CDR3 spans 19 residues. V was pared by 4 bases and J by 6 bases, with 13 bases of the junction left unmatched. Germline CDR1 and CDR2: SGHRS and YFSETQ. CDR3 sequence reads: CASSPPGLAGGPRLNEQFF. CDR3 in DNA: TGCGCCAGCAGCCCTCCGGGACTAGCGGGAGGGCCTAGGCTCAATGAGCAGTTCTTC.